Below are 3 T cell receptor beta chains sequenced from a single sample in a study of T-cell reconstitution after alpha-beta-depleted transplantation in children. Unique molecular identifiers were incorporated when the TCRbeta library was constructed. One entry per CDR3 protein, called by TCRdb with MiXCR from the PCR reads. The sample has approximately 290,000 distinct CDR3 sequences, under 14% seen once. The sequencing here drew on peripheral blood, taken 180 days after TCRalphabeta/CD19-depleted stem cell transplant. Every receptor here comes from a male patient aged 2-15 years who had a stem cell transplant for chronic granulomatous disease, so the T cells may come from the graft donor.

This clonotype was detected many times. The rearrangement joins TRBV7-2 to TRBJ1-5, with a tentative D call TRBD1 (5 bases). Germline CDR1 SGHTA, CDR2 FQGNSA. V was shortened by 5 bases and J by 0 bases, with 20 bases between the two germline ends. The CDR3 is made up of 18 amino acids. The CDR3 DNA sequence: TGTGCCAGCAGCAGGGAAACCAAGGGGCCAAATAGCAATCAGCCCCAGCATTTT. This translates into CASSRETKGPNSNQPQHF.

This clonotype has at least ten counts. This chain links TRBV12-3 or TRBV12-4 with TRBJ2-7; 7 bases map to TRBD1. With 5 bases clipped from V and 7 bases from J, the junction kept 5 bases outside the gene matches. The CDR3 has 12 residues. Written as DNA, the CDR3 is TGTGCCAGCAGTATGCCAGGGGGTGAGCAGTACTTC. Translating it yields CASSMPGGEQYF.

Comments on this clonotype: A much larger clone is a single base away; this may be a read error. The missing conserved phenylalanine or tryptophan at the end of this CDR3 makes a read error likely. This chain joins TRBV4-1 and TRBJ2-7; D is possibly TRBD1 (7 bases). Trimming took off 4 bases at V and 5 bases at J, with 12 bases between the two ends. Germline-derived CDR1 and CDR2 are MGHRA and YSYEKL. The CDR3 sequence is 13 residues long. The DNA of the CDR3 is TGCGCCAGCAGCCTGGGACAGCGGGACGAGCAGTACTCC. The encoded protein is CASSLGQRDEQYS.